One sample yielded the 6 T cell receptor beta chains listed below, sequenced in a study of T cell responses to AZD1222 COVID-19 vaccine. Produced via immunoSEQ multiplex PCR; TCRdb's table is partial and in-frame only. In the table there are over 75,000 clones, 70% to 90% of which are singletons. The sequences come from peripheral blood, collected 28 days after the second AZD1222 dose. The receptors stem from an adult who received the AZD1222 COVID-19 vaccine.

This chain uses TRBV11-2 with TRBJ2-2; D gene ambiguous. This CDR3 has 15 residues. The germline V and J ends were trimmed by 1 base and 4 bases, with 10 bases remaining between them. CDR1 is SGHAT and CDR2 is FQNNGV in the germline V gene. DNA of the CDR3: TGTGCCAGCAGCTTAGTCGGTGGGTTCACCGGGGAGCTGTTTTTT. As protein: CASSLVGGFTGELFF.

The CDR3 DNA follows: TGTGCCAGCAAAAAGACAGGAGCGTATAGCAATCAGCCCCAGCATTTT. It encodes CASKKTGAYSNQPQHF. This chain connects TRBV28 to TRBJ1-5, with D possibly matching TRBD1 (6 bases). Germline CDR1 is MDHEN and CDR2 is SYDVKM. V lost 7 bases, J lost 0 bases, and 16 bases lay in between. The CDR3 runs to 16 residues. Variable domain in full (rest from reference TRBV28 and TRBJ1-5): DVKVTQSSRYLVKRTGEKVFLECVQDMDHENMFWYRQDPGLGLRLIYFSYDVKMKEKGDIPEGYSVSREKKERFSLILESASTNQTSMYLCASKKTGAYSNQPQHFGDGTRLSIL.

This clone has just one count. The V and J genes are TRBV28 and TRBJ1-2; no firm D call. Germline values: CDR1 MDHEN, CDR2 SYDVKM. V gave up 2 bases and J gave up 8 bases, with 12 bases separating them. The CDR3 length is 13 residues. The CDR3 sequence is CASSLGSGIGYTF. DNA of the CDR3: TGTGCCAGCAGTTTAGGTTCAGGTATCGGCTACACCTTC.

This chain uses TRBV12-3 or TRBV12-4 with TRBJ2-5; 8 bases fit TRBD1. Trimming cost V 6 bases and J 5 bases; bases outside gene matches: 5. This CDR3 is 13 amino acids long. For the CDR3, the DNA is TGTGCCAGCAGGCCAGGGGGCGGGGAGACCCAGTACTTC. This translates into CASRPGGGETQYF.

This clone came up once. V usage is TRBV15 and J usage is TRBJ1-4, with TRBD1 identical over 7 bases. The germline V gene has CDR1 LNHNV and CDR2 YYDKDF (reference sequence). The CDR3 loop spans 17 amino acids. J gave up 0 bases and V 2 bases, and 6 bases lay outside the gene matches. CDR3 sequence: CATSRNRGFPTNEKLFF. The CDR3 DNA reads TGTGCCACCAGCAGAAACAGGGGATTTCCAACTAATGAAAAACTGTTTTTT.

The sample holds one count of this clone. The rearrangement joins TRBV5-1 to TRBJ2-2; 9 nucleotides align to TRBD1. The CDR3 has 16 residues. Trimming removed 4 bases from V and 0 bases from J; junction bases left unmatched: 4. From germline, CDR1 is SGHRS and CDR2 YFSETQ. CDR3 region: CASSGGTGPNTGELFF. The CDR3 nucleotides read TGCGCCAGCAGCGGAGGGACAGGGCCGAACACCGGGGAGCTGTTTTTT.